The present T cell receptor (beta chain) was sequenced within a study of graft-versus-host responses after intestinal transplantation. Turning to the study itself: Transplantation in recipients was multivisceral, liver-intestinal, or isolated intestinal. Following induction with anti-thymocyte globulin, all recipients were given tacrolimus and steroids for three to four years. Overall study results and limits: Where graft-donor T cell macrochimerism was present, patients had high graft-versus-host to host-versus-graft clonal ratios in allografts.

This clone is a singleton in its sample. Its antigen remains unidentified. Repertoires were generated with immunoSEQ multiplex PCR, while TCRdb's copy carries only in-frame clones and drops some. The top ten hold less than 8% of the sample, which has some 70,000 clones, roughly 89% seen once. This specimen consisted of bone marrow, obtained nearly 750 days after intestinal transplantation. This clonotype originated in a human patient who received an intestinal transplant, so some T cells may come from the graft donor.

In nucleotides, the CDR3 is TGTGCCAGCAGCCTCACATACACAGGGTACCACGAGCAGTACTTC. Encoded protein: CASSLTYTGYHEQYF. The gene calls are TRBV6-5 and TRBJ2-7; maybe TRBD1 (6 bases). With 6 bases removed from V and 5 bases from J, the gap between germline ends came to 20 bases. In germline, CDR1 is MNHEY, CDR2 SVGAGI. The CDR3 spans 15 residues.